The 8 T cell receptor beta chains listed next were all sequenced from one sample in a study of technical replicates of blood from a few donors. Repertoires were generated with immunoSEQ multiplex PCR, while TCRdb's copy carries only in-frame clones and drops some. The table records 65,000 to 95,000 clones, around 97% of them present only once. Sequenced material: T cells isolated from PBMCs. These receptors were obtained from a human donor in good health.

This chain links TRBV5-1 with TRBJ2-7; 7 nucleotides agree with TRBD1. The length of the CDR3 is 17 residues. The V gene's germline CDR1 is SGHRS and CDR2 YFSETQ. Germline trimming cut 1 base from V and 3 bases from J; bases unmatched to any gene: 13. The CDR3 DNA reads TGCGCCAGCAGCTTGCATAGTTCTGGGGACAGTTTCTACGAGCAGTACTTC. Encoded protein: CASSLHSSGDSFYEQYF.

The V gene is TRBV18, the J gene TRBJ2-5; tentative D call: TRBD2 (5 bases). The V gene's germline CDR1 is KGHSH and CDR2 LQKENI. The CDR3 extends over 15 amino acids. V was pared by 3 bases and J by 1 base, with 12 bases between. CDR3 in amino acids: CASSPGWRIQETQYF. CDR3 DNA: TGTGCCAGCTCACCCGGTTGGAGGATCCAAGAGACCCAGTACTTC.

The V call is TRBV29-1, the J call TRBJ1-2, with 9 bases fitting TRBD1. Germline CDR1 and CDR2: SQVTM and ANQGSEA. There are 13 residues in the CDR3. With 7 bases clipped from V and 1 base from J, the junction kept 4 bases outside the gene matches. CDR3 nucleotides: TGCAGCGCACAGGGGGCGGATAACTATGGCTACACCTTC. Protein product: CSAQGADNYGYTF.

This sequence joins TRBV11-2 and TRBJ2-7, with 9 bases lining up with TRBD2. The CDR3 length is 16 residues. After removal of 5 bases from V and 3 bases from J, the junction contained 11 bases not matched to a gene. Germline V gene sequence: CDR1 SGHAT, CDR2 FQNNGV. This CDR3 reads CASSQGLAFSSYEQYF. The DNA for the CDR3 is TGTGCCAGCAGCCAGGGACTAGCTTTCTCCAGCTACGAGCAGTACTTC.

This chain connects TRBV4-2 to TRBJ2-1; 10 bases align to TRBD2. CDR1 is LGHNA, CDR2 YNFKEQ, per germline. The CDR3 totals 16 residues. The V gene end was trimmed by 4 bases and the J gene end by 5 bases; junction bases not matched to a gene: 8. CDR3 DNA sequence: TGTGCCAGCAGCCGAAGGACTAGCGGAGTAAACAATGAGCAGTTCTTC. Translating gives CASSRRTSGVNNEQFF.

The J gene is TRBJ2-3, the V gene TRBV4-3; D is undetermined. V lost 0 bases, J lost 0 bases, and 13 bases lay in between. The CDR3 totals 17 residues. Germline loops: CDR1 LGHNA, CDR2 YSLEER. CDR3 sequence reads: CASSQENIGASTDTQYF. As DNA, the CDR3 is TGCGCCAGCAGCCAAGAAAACATCGGAGCTAGCACAGATACGCAGTATTTT.

The V call is TRBV30, the J call TRBJ1-2; D is unresolved. The CDR3 length is 12 residues. Trimming stripped 3 bases from V and 3 bases from J, with 8 bases between. Germline V CDR1 and CDR2: GTSNPN, SVGIG (reference sequence). This CDR3 is CAWSWGDYGYTF. The DNA of the CDR3 is TGTGCCTGGAGCTGGGGAGACTATGGCTACACCTTC. The full variable domain, completed using reference TRBV30 and TRBJ1-2, is SQTIHQWPATLVQPVGSPLSLECTVEGTSNPNLYWYRQAAGRGLQLLFYSVGIGQISSEVPQNLSASRPQDRQFILSSKKLLLSDSGFYLCAWSWGDYGYTFGSGTRLTVV.

This chain uses TRBV19 with TRBJ2-7; no clear D gene. V was trimmed by 3 bases and J by 2 bases, leaving 11 bases between them. Per germline, CDR1 LNHDA and CDR2 SQIVND (reference sequence). The length of the CDR3 is 14 residues. Here the CDR3 DNA reads TGTGCCAGTAGTATCCCCGGGTCAACCTACGAGCAGTACTTC. It encodes CASSIPGSTYEQYF.